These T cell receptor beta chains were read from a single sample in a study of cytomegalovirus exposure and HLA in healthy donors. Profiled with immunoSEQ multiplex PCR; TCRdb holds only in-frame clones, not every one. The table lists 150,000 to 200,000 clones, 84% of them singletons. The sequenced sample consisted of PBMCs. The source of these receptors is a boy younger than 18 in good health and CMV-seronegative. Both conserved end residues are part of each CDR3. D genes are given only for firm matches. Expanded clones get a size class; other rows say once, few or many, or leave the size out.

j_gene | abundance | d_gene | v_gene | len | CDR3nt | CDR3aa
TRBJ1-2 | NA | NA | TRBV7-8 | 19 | TGTGCCAGCAGCCCCTCACTACAGGGAGCAATAGGAGCTAACTATGGCTACACCTTC | CASSPSLQGAIGANYGYTF
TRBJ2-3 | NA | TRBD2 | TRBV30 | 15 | TGTGCCTGGAGTGTCGGGACTAGAAGCACAGATACGCAGTATTTT | CAWSVGTRSTDTQYF
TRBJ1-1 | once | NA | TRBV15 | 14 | TGTGCCACCAGCAGAGAGGGGAGGAACACTGAAGCTTTCTTT | CATSREGRNTEAFF
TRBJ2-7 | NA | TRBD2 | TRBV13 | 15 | TGTGCCAGCAGCTTAGTTGCGGGAGGGCCGGGAGAGCAGTACTTC | CASSLVAGGPGEQYF
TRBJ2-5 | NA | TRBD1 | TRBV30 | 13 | TGTGCCTGGAACAGGGGGCGAGGAGAGACCCAGTACTTC | CAWNRGRGETQYF
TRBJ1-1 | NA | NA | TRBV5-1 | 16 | TGCGCCAGCAGCTTGGCGGGGTCCCCACCAAACACTGAAGCTTTCTTT | CASSLAGSPPNTEAFF
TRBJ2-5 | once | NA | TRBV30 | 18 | TGTGCCTGGAGTACCCCCTCCGGAGGGGCCTACGGGGGAGAGACCCAGTACTTC | CAWSTPSGGAYGGETQYF
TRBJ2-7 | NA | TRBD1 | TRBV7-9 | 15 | TGTGCCAGCAGCCCGGGACAGGAGAGTCCCTACGAGCAGTACTTC | CASSPGQESPYEQYF
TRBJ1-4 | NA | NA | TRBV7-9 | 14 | TGTGCCAGCAGCTTAGGCAGGGTAAATGAAAAACTGTTTTTT | CASSLGRVNEKLFF
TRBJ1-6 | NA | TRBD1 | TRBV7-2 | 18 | TGTGCCAGCAGCTTAGTCCTTGGGACAGGGTCTAATAATTCACCCCTCCACTTT | CASSLVLGTGSNNSPLHF
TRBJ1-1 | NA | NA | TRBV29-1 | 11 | TGCAGCGTTTACGACAGGACTGAAGCTTTCTTT | CSVYDRTEAFF
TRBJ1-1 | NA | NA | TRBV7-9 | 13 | TGTGCCAGCAGCTTAGATCAAGGGGCTGAAGCTTTCTTT | CASSLDQGAEAFF
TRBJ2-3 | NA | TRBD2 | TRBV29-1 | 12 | TGCAGCGGAGAGCGGGAGTCGGATACGCAGTATTTT | CSGERESDTQYF
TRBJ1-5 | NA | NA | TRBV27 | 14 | TGTGCCAGCAGTTTTTTGGGGGCGACTCAGCCCCAGCATTTT | CASSFLGATQPQHF
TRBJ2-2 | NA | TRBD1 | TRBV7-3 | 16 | TGTGCCAGCAGCACGCCGGGACAGGGGGCTAGCGGGGAGCTGTTTTTT | CASSTPGQGASGELFF
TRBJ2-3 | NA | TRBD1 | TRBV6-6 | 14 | TGTGCCAGCAGCTCGGGACAGGGGTCCGATACGCAGTATTTT | CASSSGQGSDTQYF
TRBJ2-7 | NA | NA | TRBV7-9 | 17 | TGTGCCAGCAGCTTATCTAATTTGGGGCGGGAAGGGTACGAGCAGTACTTC | CASSLSNLGREGYEQYF
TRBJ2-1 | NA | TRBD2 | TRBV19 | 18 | TGTGCCAGTACCCTGGGACTAGCGGGCCGATATGGCCACAATGAGCAGTTCTTC | CASTLGLAGRYGHNEQFF
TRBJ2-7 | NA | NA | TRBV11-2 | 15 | TGTGCCAGCAGCTTAGCGAGTAGCGGCCTGTACGAGCAGTACTTC | CASSLASSGLYEQYF
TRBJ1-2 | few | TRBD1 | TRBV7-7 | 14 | TGTGCTAGCAGCTTAGCCAGGGGGCTGTATGGCTACACCTTC | CASSLARGLYGYTF
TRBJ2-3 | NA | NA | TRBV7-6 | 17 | TGTGCCAGCAGCCTAATCCCCCCCCAGGCTAGCACAGATACGCAGTATTTT | CASSLIPPQASTDTQYF
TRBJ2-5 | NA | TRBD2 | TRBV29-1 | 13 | TGCAGCCCAACGGGGGGGGTGGGGGGGACCCAGTACTTC | CSPTGGVGGTQYF
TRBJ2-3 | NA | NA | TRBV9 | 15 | TGTGCCAGCAGCGTAGACCCAGGGGGCACAGATACGCAGTATTTT | CASSVDPGGTDTQYF
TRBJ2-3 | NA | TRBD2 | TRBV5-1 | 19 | TGCGCCAGCAACATAGTTACTAGCGGGAGGGTAGGAGGCACAGATACGCAGTATTTT | CASNIVTSGRVGGTDTQYF
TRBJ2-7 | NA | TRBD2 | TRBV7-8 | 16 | TGTGCCAGCAGCCCTCGACCTGGCGGGAGGGCCGGCGAGCAGTACTTC | CASSPRPGGRAGEQYF
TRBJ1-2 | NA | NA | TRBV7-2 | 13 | TGTGCCAGCAGCCCGCCCCGAGACTATGGCTACACCTTC | CASSPPRDYGYTF
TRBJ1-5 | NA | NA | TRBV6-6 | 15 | TGTGCCAGCAGCCACGACCGTACAGGGTACCAGCCCCAGCATTTT | CASSHDRTGYQPQHF
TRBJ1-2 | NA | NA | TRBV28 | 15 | TGTGCCAGCAGTTTTGGGTTGGCGGGGAGGGGTGGCTACACCTTC | CASSFGLAGRGGYTF
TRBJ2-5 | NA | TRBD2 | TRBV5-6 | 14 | TGTGCCAGCAGCTTAGCGGGGCATCAAGAGACCCAGTACTTC | CASSLAGHQETQYF
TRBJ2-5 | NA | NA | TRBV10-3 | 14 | TGTGCCATCAGTGAGTCGAGGGTACAAGAGACCCAGTACTTC | CAISESRVQETQYF
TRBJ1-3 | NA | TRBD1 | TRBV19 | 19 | TGTGCCAGTAGTATTACGGCCATGAGACAGGGGGCAGGTGGAAACACCATATATTTT | CASSITAMRQGAGGNTIYF
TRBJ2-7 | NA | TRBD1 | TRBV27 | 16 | TGTGCCAGCAGTTTCCCCGGGACAGGACCTTCCTACGAGCAGTACTTC | CASSFPGTGPSYEQYF
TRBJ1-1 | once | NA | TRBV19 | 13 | TGTGCCACCTCAAACATACCGAACACTGAAGCTTTCTTT | CATSNIPNTEAFF
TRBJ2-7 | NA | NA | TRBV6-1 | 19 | TGTGCCAGCAGTGAACGCCGATGGACAGCAACAGGACAGCGCTACGAGCAGTACTTC | CASSERRWTATGQRYEQYF
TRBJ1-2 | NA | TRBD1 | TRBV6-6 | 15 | TGTGCCAGCAGTGATGGACAGGCTGGGCACTATGGCTACACCTTC | CASSDGQAGHYGYTF
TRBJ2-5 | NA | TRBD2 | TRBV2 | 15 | TGTGCCAGCAGACGTAGACTAGCGGGGGGTGAGACCCAGTACTTC | CASRRRLAGGETQYF
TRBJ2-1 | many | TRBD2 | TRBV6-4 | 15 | TGTGCCAGCAGTCCGCTAGCGGGAGGGCCGGATGAGCAGTTCTTC | CASSPLAGGPDEQFF
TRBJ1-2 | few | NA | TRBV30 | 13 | TGTGCCTGGAACCACGGCGGCGGGCATGGCTACACCTTC | CAWNHGGGHGYTF
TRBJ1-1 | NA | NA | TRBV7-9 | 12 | TGTTCCAGCAGCTCCAGGGTTACTAAAGCTTTCTTT | CSSSSRVTKAFF
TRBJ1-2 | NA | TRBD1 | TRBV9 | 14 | TGTGCCAGCAGTTCTGACAGGGAACGCTATGGCTACACCTTC | CASSSDRERYGYTF
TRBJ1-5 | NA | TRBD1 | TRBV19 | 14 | TGTGCCAGTAAATTCCAGGGGGGCAATCAGCCCCAGCATTTT | CASKFQGGNQPQHF
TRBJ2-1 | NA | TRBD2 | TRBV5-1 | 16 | TGCGCCAGCAGCGAGGCGTACGGCGGGAGGAGCTATGAGCAGTTCTTC | CASSEAYGGRSYEQFF
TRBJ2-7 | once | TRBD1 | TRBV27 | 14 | TGTGCCAGCAGTTCCGGGACAGGGATATACGAGCAGTACTTC | CASSSGTGIYEQYF
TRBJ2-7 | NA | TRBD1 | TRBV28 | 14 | TGTGCCAGCAATTTCGGGACAGGGGCAAATCGGCAGTACTTC | CASNFGTGANRQYF
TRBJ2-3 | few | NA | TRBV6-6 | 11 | TGTGCCAGCAATCTCGGGGATACGCAGTATTTT | CASNLGDTQYF
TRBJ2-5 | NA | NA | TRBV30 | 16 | TGTGCCTGGAAGGAGGTAGAGCGGTTTACCCAAGAGACCCAGTACTTC | CAWKEVERFTQETQYF
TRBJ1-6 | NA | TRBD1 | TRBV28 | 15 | TGTGCCAGCAGTTTAGACAGGGGGTCAGATTCACCCCTCCACTTT | CASSLDRGSDSPLHF
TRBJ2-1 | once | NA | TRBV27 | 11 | TGTGCCACCAGAGGGGCGCTTGAGCAGTTCTTC | CATRGALEQFF
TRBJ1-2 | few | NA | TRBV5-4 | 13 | TGTGCCAGCAGCTTGGAACAGGGAGCTGGCTACACCTTC | CASSLEQGAGYTF
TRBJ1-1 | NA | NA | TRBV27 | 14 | TGTGCCAGCAGTTTATTCCCCGGGAACACTGAAGCTTTCTTT | CASSLFPGNTEAFF
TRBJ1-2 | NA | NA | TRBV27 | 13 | TGTGCCAGCAGTTTATCGGGGAGTTATGGCTACACCTTC | CASSLSGSYGYTF
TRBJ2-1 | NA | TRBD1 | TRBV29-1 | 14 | TGCAGCGTTGAAAATCCAGGGGGCTACAATGAGCAGTTCTTC | CSVENPGGYNEQFF